The TCR beta chain described here comes from a study of CD8+ T cells in alopecia areata. Treatment reported: oral pan-JAK inhibitor, 5-10 mg twice daily. Looked up from germline, CDR1 is SQVTM and CDR2 is ANQGSEA. This CDR3 region has 14 residues. V was cut by 1 base and J by 4 bases, with 11 bases left in between. Worth noting for this clone: Its specificity is unknown.

cDNA prepared by RNA extraction and subsequent reverse transcription served as the template for sequencing. The data were produced by immunoSEQ multiplex PCR, yet TCRdb's version contains in-frame clones alone and is incomplete. Of about 140,000 clones in the sample, around 87% were seen once. Study outcomes and limitations: Scalp lesions, especially in alopecia totalis/universalis, had higher clonality than normal scalp.

This TCR came from a human donor with alopecia areata. This chain connects TRBV29-1 to TRBJ2-1; a possible D gene is TRBD1 (6 bases). This specimen was CD8+ T cells sorted from blood, taken at week 4, from a patient treated with tofacitinib. The DNA of the CDR3 is TGCAGCGTTGAAGGACAGGCCGCTTACAATGAGCAGTTCTTC. It specifies CSVEGQAAYNEQFF.